Listed below are T cell receptor beta chains from one sample, sequenced in a study of cytomegalovirus exposure and HLA in healthy donors. TCRdb keeps only in-frame clones here, not all; method: immunoSEQ multiplex PCR. The data contain tens of thousands of clones, 65% to 85% of them singletons. The sample consisted of PBMCs. The source is a man aged 55 to 70 in good health and CMV-seropositive. CDR3s include the opening cysteine and the closing phenylalanine or tryptophan. Fields, in order: clone size, V gene, J gene, D gene, CDR3 DNA, CDR3 protein. A D gene is named only where the DNA matches it firmly. Size tells how often a clone was seen (once, few, many) or the class of an expanded clone, and some rows leave it out.

>-|TRBV4-1|TRBJ1-4|TRBD1
TGCGCCAGCAGCCCAGCCGGGACAGGGGGGGAAAAACTGTTTTTT
CASSPAGTGGEKLFF
>-|TRBV6-1|TRBJ2-3|TRBD2
TGTGCCAGCAGTGAAGCCGGGACTAGCGGCCGGGCTCCTAGCACAGATACGCAGTATTTT
CASSEAGTSGRAPSTDTQYF
>-|TRBV5-1|TRBJ2-7|TRBD2
TGCGCCAGCAGCTTACGGGAGGGCGGTTACGAGCAGTACTTC
CASSLREGGYEQYF
>-|TRBV12-5|TRBJ1-2|TRBD1
TGTGCTAGTGGGGAGGAGGGGGCGCGAGGGAATTTCTATGGCTACACCTTC
CASGEEGARGNFYGYTF
>few|TRBV27|TRBJ1-5|-
TGTGCCAGCGGAACAGTGGATAGCAATCAGCCCCAGCATTTT
CASGTVDSNQPQHF
>-|TRBV6-1|TRBJ2-7|TRBD1
TGTGCCAGCAGGACAGGGACGGACTACGAGCAGTACTTC
CASRTGTDYEQYF
>-|TRBV5-6|TRBJ2-7|TRBD2
TGTGCCAGCAGCTCTCGGGGACTAGCCAGATACGAGCAGTACTTC
CASSSRGLARYEQYF
>-|TRBV5-1|TRBJ2-2|-
TGCGCCAGCTGGGGGGTAACGCCCGGGGAGCTGTTTTTT
CASWGVTPGELFF
>-|TRBV28|TRBJ2-7|TRBD2
TGTGCCAGCAGTTTGCCCGCCGCGGCTAGCGGGAGGGACGAGCAGTGCTTC
CASSLPAAASGRDEQCF
>-|TRBV5-4|TRBJ2-7|TRBD2
TGTGCCAGCAGCTATAGCGGGGCTTTCTCCTACGAGCAGTACTTC
CASSYSGAFSYEQYF
>few|TRBV19|TRBJ2-7|TRBD2
TGTGCCAGTAGTATTATCCTAGCGGGAGATGTCGAGCAGTACTTC
CASSIILAGDVEQYF
>-|TRBV9|TRBJ2-7|TRBD2
TGTGCCAGCAGTGCGGGAGGCCCCTACGAGCAGTACTTC
CASSAGGPYEQYF
>few|TRBV28|TRBJ2-1|TRBD2
TGTGCCAGCAGTTTAAACCTAGCGGGAGTGGGGGGTGAGCAGTTCTTC
CASSLNLAGVGGEQFF
>-|TRBV10-1|TRBJ1-2|TRBD1
TGCGCCAGTTATTCTGGGACAGAAAAAAACTATGGCTACACCTTC
CASYSGTEKNYGYTF
>-|TRBV7-9|TRBJ2-1|-
TGTGCCAGCAGCTCGGCCCTTGGGGGGAATGAGCAGTTCTTC
CASSSALGGNEQFF
>medium-sized|TRBV6-1|TRBJ1-5|TRBD1
TGTGCCAGCACTGAGGGGGCGGTAACATATAATAGCAATCAGCCCCAGCATTTT
CASTEGAVTYNSNQPQHF
>-|TRBV29-1|TRBJ1-3|-
TGCAGCGTTCAGAGGGGGTCAGGAGGAAACACCATATATTTT
CSVQRGSGGNTIYF
>-|TRBV2|TRBJ1-6|-
TGTGCCAGCAGATACAGGGATAAATTCCCTACTTCGAATTCACCCCTCCACTTT
CASRYRDKFPTSNSPLHF
>-|TRBV11-2|TRBJ2-4|-
TGTGCCAGCAGCCCCACACCAGGGAACATTCAGTACTTC
CASSPTPGNIQYF
>-|TRBV7-3|TRBJ2-1|TRBD2
TGTGCCAGCAGCTTCGCGACTAGCGGGTATAATGAGCAGTTCTTC
CASSFATSGYNEQFF
>-|TRBV9|TRBJ1-3|-
TGTGCCAGCAGCGTAAGAGGGGGCTCTGGAAACACCATATATTTT
CASSVRGGSGNTIYF
>-|TRBV6-6|TRBJ1-1|TRBD1
TGTGCCTCCCGGGGACAGGGGGCGGGGGTCACTGAAGCTTTCTTT
CASRGQGAGVTEAFF
>once|TRBV7-8|TRBJ2-3|TRBD2
TGTGCCAGCAGCTTAGGAGCTAGCGGGGGCCTTACGCAGTATTTT
CASSLGASGGLTQYF
>-|TRBV25-1|TRBJ2-3|-
TGTGCCAGCAGTGGGCTCCAGAATACGCAGTATTTT
CASSGLQNTQYF
>-|TRBV4-1|TRBJ2-1|TRBD2
TGCGCCAGCAGCCCCCGGGGGGTAGCGACCTACAATGAGCAGTTCTTC
CASSPRGVATYNEQFF
>once|TRBV28|TRBJ2-2|-
TGTGCCAGCAGTTTTTTGACAGGCTACACCGGGGAGCTGTTTTTT
CASSFLTGYTGELFF
>-|TRBV6-5|TRBJ1-1|-
TGTGCCAGCAGCCCCGAAGGAGGGGTTGAAGCTTTCTTT
CASSPEGGVEAFF
>-|TRBV6-6|TRBJ2-7|TRBD1
TGTGCCAGCAGTTACGGACAGGGAGGCGAGCAGTACTTC
CASSYGQGGEQYF
>once|TRBV15|TRBJ2-3|-
TGTGCCACCAGCAGAGTTCGAGAGACACTCACAGATACGCAGTATTTT
CATSRVRETLTDTQYF
>-|TRBV11-2|TRBJ2-3|TRBD2
TGTGCCAGCAGTAGCGGGACCCCCCGCACAGATACGCAGTATTTT
CASSSGTPRTDTQYF
>-|TRBV7-9|TRBJ2-6|-
TGTGCCAGCAGCTTAGGGCAGGGGTACTCTGGGGCCAACGTCCTGACTTTC
CASSLGQGYSGANVLTF
>-|TRBV6-5|TRBJ1-1|-
TGTGCCAGCAGCGGGGGAGGATTTATGAACACTGAAGCTTTCTTT
CASSGGGFMNTEAFF
>-|TRBV4-1|TRBJ2-3|TRBD2
TGCGCCAGCAGCCAGGCCAGGCTAGCGGGAGCTCCAGATACGCAGTATTTT
CASSQARLAGAPDTQYF
>few|TRBV6-1|TRBJ2-7|-
TGTGCCAGCAGTGAAGCGCGAGGCTTCTACGAGCAGTACTTC
CASSEARGFYEQYF
>few|TRBV30|TRBJ2-3|TRBD2
TGTGCCTGCACTACCTACACTAGCGGGGGAGATACGCAGTATTTT
CACTTYTSGGDTQYF
>-|TRBV5-4|TRBJ1-1|-
TGTGCCAGCAGCTCCCGGACGGGAGGCACTGAAGCTTTCTTT
CASSSRTGGTEAFF
>-|TRBV28|TRBJ2-5|-
TGTGCCAGCTGCGCCCTCGGGACATACCAAGAGACCCAGTACTTC
CASCALGTYQETQYF
>-|TRBV5-1|TRBJ2-5|TRBD2
TGCGCCAGCAGCAAGACTAGCGGTCAAGAGACCCAGTACTTC
CASSKTSGQETQYF
>-|TRBV7-6|TRBJ2-2|TRBD2
TGTGCCAACAGCTTAGCGCCGCTAGCGGTTAACACCGGGGAGCTGTTTTTT
CANSLAPLAVNTGELFF
>-|TRBV6-6|TRBJ1-2|TRBD1
TGTGCCAGCAGTCGCCGGGACAGGGGGAAAGTCTATGGCTACACCTTC
CASSRRDRGKVYGYTF
>once|TRBV28|TRBJ1-1|-
TGTGCCAGCAGGCTACCCGCCACGGGTGGGGGGACTGAAGCTTTCTTT
CASRLPATGGGTEAFF
>-|TRBV10-3|TRBJ2-3|TRBD1
TGTGCCATCAGTGACCCAAGGGGACAGGTGGTCACAGATACGCAGTATTTT
CAISDPRGQVVTDTQYF
>-|TRBV5-1|TRBJ2-7|TRBD1
TGCGCCAGCGGACAGGGCTTCTCCTACGAGCAGTACTTC
CASGQGFSYEQYF
>-|TRBV30|TRBJ1-2|-
TGTGCCTGGAGTCTACCAGGACAGCCCTGGGGCTACACCTTC
CAWSLPGQPWGYTF
>-|TRBV4-1|TRBJ2-1|TRBD2
TGCGCCAGCAGCCCCGAGACTAGCGGGGGCTACAATGAGCAGTTCTTC
CASSPETSGGYNEQFF
>-|TRBV4-2|TRBJ2-1|-
TGTGCCAGCAGCCCAAGCATAGGTAGCGGCTCCTACAATGAGCAGTTCTTC
CASSPSIGSGSYNEQFF
>-|TRBV9|TRBJ2-5|TRBD1
TGTGCCAGCAGCGGTGGGACAGGGGGGACCCAGTACTTC
CASSGGTGGTQYF
>-|TRBV7-9|TRBJ1-1|-
TGTGCCAGCAGCTTATCCGGGGAAGCTTTCTTT
CASSLSGEAFF
>few|TRBV9|TRBJ2-2|TRBD1
TGTGCCAGCAGCGTACTACAGGGGGCCACCGGGGAGCTGTTTTTT
CASSVLQGATGELFF
>-|TRBV5-8|TRBJ2-7|TRBD2
TGTGCCAGCAGCTTGGTAGCGGGGGCCCCTTCCTACGAGCAGTACTTC
CASSLVAGAPSYEQYF
>-|TRBV29-1|TRBJ2-3|TRBD1
TGCAGCACCCGGGACAGGTGGGTTAGAGATACGCAGTATTTT
CSTRDRWVRDTQYF
>few|TRBV25-1|TRBJ2-2|-
TGTGCCAGCAGTCCGGGGTCTCCCGGGGAGCTGTTTTTT
CASSPGSPGELFF
>-|TRBV4-1|TRBJ1-4|-
TGCGCCAGCAGCCAAGAACCTGTCAGGGCCGCGGAAAAACTGTTTTTT
CASSQEPVRAAEKLFF
>once|TRBV2|TRBJ2-3|-
TGTGCCAGCAGCGGAGAAAACACAGATACGCAGTATTTT
CASSGENTDTQYF